This record covers a single T cell receptor (beta chain). Its cognate antigen is unknown. The use of a sample-barcoded 5' primer and a J-beta primer mix characterized a second PCR of roughly 7 to 11 cycles. From the 5' RACE reads, TCRdb called clonotypes with MiXCR, one entry per CDR3 protein. The table shows about 1.8 million distinct CDR3 sequences, with less than 50% occurring only once. Russia was home to the donors, healthy Caucasian individuals aged roughly 6 to 90. This sample is part of a study of blood T cells in healthy people across ages. Germline V gene sequence: CDR1 SGHRS, CDR2 YFSETQ. V lost 8 bases, J lost 4 bases, and 18 bases lay in between. The CDR3 runs to 14 residues. Study-level results: CMV status of donors was not determined, possibly confounding expanded clonotype changes.

The sequencing input was blood. This sequence originates from a middle-aged woman in good health. The rearrangement uses TRBV5-1 and TRBJ1-2, with D maybe TRBD1 (6 bases). CDR3 DNA sequence: TGCGCCAGTTCACAACCCGAGACAGGCTATGGCTACACCTTC. Its translation is CASSQPETGYGYTF.